This T cell receptor (beta chain) is drawn from a study of cytomegalovirus exposure and HLA in healthy donors. Study results and caveats: Later, an analysis showed that TCR beta chains associated with HLA were more clonally expanded than others that were equally common.

PCR amplification relied on 60 Vbeta primers (plus 13 Jbeta primers). The method was immunoSEQ multiplex PCR; TCRdb's version includes in-frame clones alone and lacks a portion of them. The sample has some 95,000 clones; just under 80% are singletons. The CDR3 length is 16 residues. CDR1 is PRHDT, CDR2 FYEKMQ, per germline (reference sequence). V lost 4 bases and J 4 bases, leaving 16 bases between the germline ends. Turning to this clone: Antigen unknown.

This sequence originates from a man younger than 40 in good health and CMV-seronegative. Sequencing was done on a sample of PBMCs. This chain links TRBV13 with TRBJ1-4; no reliable D call. The CDR3 nucleotides are TGTGCCAGCAGCTCACAAAGCCGGAGCGGTAATGAAAAACTGTTTTTT. Protein: CASSSQSRSGNEKLFF.